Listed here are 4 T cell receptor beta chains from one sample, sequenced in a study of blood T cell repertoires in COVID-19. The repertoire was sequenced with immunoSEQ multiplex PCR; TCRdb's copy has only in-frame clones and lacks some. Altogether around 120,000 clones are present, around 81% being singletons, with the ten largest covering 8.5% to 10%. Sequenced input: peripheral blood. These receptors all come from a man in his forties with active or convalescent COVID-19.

CDR3 nucleotides: TGTGCCAGCAGCGTTCTAGCGGGGGGGTACAATGAGCAGTTCTTC. Protein sequence: CASSVLAGGYNEQFF. The chain carries TRBV5-5 and TRBJ2-1, with 12 bases fitting TRBD2. Trimming at V came to 4 bases and at J to 4 bases, leaving 3 bases not matched to a gene. This CDR3 is built from 15 residues. Germline CDR1 reads SGHKS; CDR2 reads YYEKEE (reference sequence).

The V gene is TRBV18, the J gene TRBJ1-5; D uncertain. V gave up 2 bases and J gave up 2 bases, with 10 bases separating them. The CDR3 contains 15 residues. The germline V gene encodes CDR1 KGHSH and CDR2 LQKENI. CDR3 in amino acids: CASSPEALGNQPQHF. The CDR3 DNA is TGTGCCAGCTCACCAGAGGCTTTGGGCAATCAGCCCCAGCATTTT.

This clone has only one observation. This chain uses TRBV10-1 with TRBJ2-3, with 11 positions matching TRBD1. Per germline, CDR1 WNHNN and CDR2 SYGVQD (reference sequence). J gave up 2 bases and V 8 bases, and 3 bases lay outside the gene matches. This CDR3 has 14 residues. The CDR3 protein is CASGTGGFTDTQYF. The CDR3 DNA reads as TGCGCCAGCGGGACAGGGGGATTCACAGATACGCAGTATTTT.

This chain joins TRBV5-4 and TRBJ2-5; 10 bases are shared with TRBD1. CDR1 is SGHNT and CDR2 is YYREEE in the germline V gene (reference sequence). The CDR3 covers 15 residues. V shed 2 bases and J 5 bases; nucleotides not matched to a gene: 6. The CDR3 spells CASSFPTGGEETQYF. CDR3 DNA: TGTGCCAGCAGCTTCCCGACAGGGGGCGAGGAGACCCAGTACTTC.